Each of the 20 T cell receptor beta chains below was sequenced from the same sample in a study of T cell responses to AZD1222 COVID-19 vaccine (dated by TCRdb to about 2021). Preparation of the library involved the immunoSEQ multiplex PCR assay. In its TCRdb copy, this immuneACCESS table keeps in-frame sequences only and misses some clones. Where compared with another copy, unresolved V genes explain less than half of these, and the others have no known cause. The sample yields about 150,000 clones; 80% to 90% were counted once. The top ten clones comprise approximately 9.1% of the sample. The time point label for this specimen denotes: about 28 days (+/-7) after the second vaccine dose. The source was peripheral blood, collected 28 days after the second AZD1222 dose. These receptors were taken from an adult who received the AZD1222 COVID-19 vaccine.

The chain has TRBV28 and TRBJ1-5; 7 bases are shared with TRBD1. The V and J ends lost 2 bases and 6 bases, in that order; junction bases with no gene match: 1. Germline CDR1 and CDR2: MDHEN and SYDVKM. The CDR3 runs 13 residues. The CDR3: CASSLTGVQPQHF. The CDR3 bases are TGTGCCAGCAGTTTAACAGGGGTTCAGCCCCAGCATTTT.

This chain joins TRBV9 and TRBJ2-5, with D perhaps matching TRBD2 (6 bases). This CDR3 has 14 amino acids. Trimming cost V 0 bases and J 4 bases, with 10 bases left between them. Germline values: CDR1 SGDLS, CDR2 YYNGEE. CDR3 nucleotide sequence: TGTGCCAGCAGCGTAGCTATCGGGAGAGAGACCCAGTACTTC. Its protein is CASSVAIGRETQYF.

This chain joins TRBV19 and TRBJ2-1, with no clear D. CDR1 and CDR2 (germline): LNHDA, SQIVND (reference sequence). Trimming stripped 1 base from V and 0 bases from J, with 7 bases between. This CDR3 comprises 15 residues. As DNA, the CDR3 is TGTGCCAGTAGTATAGGGGCAATCTCCTACAATGAGCAGTTCTTC. Amino acid sequence: CASSIGAISYNEQFF.

The chain links TRBV5-6 to TRBJ1-1; no clear D. Germline values: CDR1 SGHDT, CDR2 YYEEEE. V gave up 2 bases and J gave up 4 bases, with 12 bases separating them. The CDR3 has 14 residues. The CDR3: CASSFTTAGTEAFF. DNA of the CDR3: TGTGCCAGCAGCTTTACAACGGCGGGCACTGAAGCTTTCTTT.

The CDR3 loop is CASSQDSGTNEKLFF. The CDR3 DNA sequence: TGTGCCAGCAGCCAAGATTCAGGGACTAATGAAAAACTGTTTTTT. The chain links TRBV3-1 (or the pseudogene TRBV3-2) to TRBJ1-4; weak D call: TRBD1 (5 bases). Germline V gene sequence: CDR1 LGHDT, CDR2 YNNKEL (reference sequence). V shed 0 bases and J shed 2 bases, with 7 bases lying between them. The CDR3 sequence is 15 residues long.

The rearrangement joins TRBV20-1 to TRBJ2-2, with D unresolved. This CDR3 comprises 11 residues. The germline V and J ends were trimmed by 1 base and 7 bases, with 4 bases remaining between them. From germline, CDR1 is DFQATT and CDR2 SNEGSKA (reference sequence). This CDR3 is CSARGIGELFF. The CDR3 nucleotides are TGCAGTGCTAGAGGAATCGGGGAGCTGTTTTTT.

The chain recombines TRBV5-1 with TRBJ1-2; 10 positions match TRBD1. The CDR3 contains 17 residues. J was trimmed by 4 bases and V by 4 bases; bases with no gene match: 13. Germline V gives CDR1 SGHRS, CDR2 YFSETQ. CDR3 amino acids: CASSQGSTGGAGYGYTF. DNA for the CDR3: TGCGCCAGCAGCCAAGGGTCGACAGGGGGCGCCGGCTATGGCTACACCTTC. Variable domain in full (rest from reference TRBV5-1 and TRBJ1-2): KAGVTQTPRYLIKTRGQQVTLSCSPISGHRSVSWYQQTPGQGLQFLFEYFSETQRNKGNFPGRFSGRQFSNSRSEMNVSTLELGDSALYLCASSQGSTGGAGYGYTFGSGTRLTVV.

This sequence joins TRBV7-2 and TRBJ1-2, with D hard to call. With 1 base removed from V and 4 bases from J, the gap between germline ends came to 16 bases. The CDR3 length is 16 residues. Germline V gene lookup returns CDR1 SGHTA and CDR2 FQGNSA. The CDR3 DNA sequence: TGTGCCAGCAGCTTAGAGCTAGGCAGGTCTAGCTATGGCTACACCTTC. Translating gives CASSLELGRSSYGYTF.

This CDR3 reads CASSETRNGELFF. The DNA of the CDR3 is TGCGCCAGCAGCGAAACTAGGAACGGGGAGCTGTTTTTT. The chain carries TRBV5-1 and TRBJ2-2; D may be TRBD2 (5 bases). This CDR3 contains 13 residues. Germline V lookup: CDR1 SGHRS, CDR2 YFSETQ. Trimming took 4 bases from V and 7 from J, leaving 11 bases between them.

The rearrangement uses TRBV30 and TRBJ1-6; D is unclear. This CDR3 comprises 15 residues. V dropped 7 bases and J dropped 7 bases, with 20 bases sitting between them. From germline, CDR1 is GTSNPN and CDR2 SVGIG (reference sequence). CDR3 protein: CASITGPLPNSPLHF. DNA of the CDR3: TGTGCCTCCATAACCGGGCCCCTGCCAAATTCACCCCTCCACTTT.

The J gene is TRBJ2-5, the V gene TRBV19; 7 bases are a match to TRBD1. With V trimmed by 5 bases and J by 5 bases, 8 bases remained unmatched. Per germline, CDR1 LNHDA and CDR2 SQIVND (reference sequence). CDR3 length: 14 amino acids. The CDR3 reads CASSVTGAWETQYF. For the CDR3, the DNA is TGTGCCAGTAGTGTAACAGGGGCGTGGGAGACCCAGTACTTC.

The chain employs TRBV18 and TRBJ2-7; unclear D gene. With 4 bases removed from V and 7 bases from J, the gap between germline ends came to 8 bases. CDR1 and CDR2 from the germline V gene are KGHSH and LQKENI. This CDR3 spans 11 amino acids. The CDR3 spells CASSLIGEQYF. CDR3 DNA: TGTGCCAGCTCACTCATAGGGGAGCAGTACTTC.

The chain is built from TRBV5-4 and TRBJ2-6; D gene uncertain. CDR3 size: 15 residues. Trimming stripped 3 bases from V and 1 base from J, with 8 bases between. Germline CDR1 and CDR2: SGHNT and YYREEE (reference sequence). Written as DNA, the CDR3 is TGTGCCAGCAGCTACCGGACGTCTGGGGCCAACGTCCTGACTTTC. Protein: CASSYRTSGANVLTF.

The rearrangement joins TRBV27 to TRBJ1-5; TRBD1 is a possible D gene (5 bases). This CDR3 is built from 14 residues. V lost 7 bases and J 4 bases, leaving 14 bases between the germline ends. Germline CDR1 MNHEY, CDR2 SMNVEV (reference sequence). The DNA for the CDR3 is TGTGCCAGCATTCTGACGGGACTGAATCAGCCCCAGCATTTT. This translates into CASILTGLNQPQHF.

The rearrangement joins TRBV27 to TRBJ2-7; no firm D call. The V gene's germline CDR1 is MNHEY and CDR2 SMNVEV (reference sequence). The germline V and J ends were trimmed by 0 bases and 0 bases, with 9 bases remaining between them. This CDR3 has 15 residues. DNA of the CDR3: TGTGCCAGCAGTTTATCTCTTTGGAGCTCCTACGAGCAGTACTTC. Protein: CASSLSLWSSYEQYF.

The chain carries TRBV7-2 and TRBJ1-5; D ambiguous. Germline lookup yields CDR1 SGHTA and CDR2 FQGNSA. V lost 2 bases and J 7 bases, leaving 15 bases between the germline ends. The CDR3 spans 15 residues. CDR3 region: CASSLYRSTAQPQHF. CDR3 DNA: TGTGCCAGCAGCTTATACCGATCGACGGCCCAGCCCCAGCATTTT.

In DNA form, the CDR3 reads TGTGCCAGCAGCCCAAGACTAGCGGGAGTCTTTAATGAGCAGTTCTTC. It codes for CASSPRLAGVFNEQFF. J is TRBJ2-1 and V is TRBV28; 12 nucleotides line up with TRBD2. V trimming: 6 bases; J trimming: 7 bases; junction bases outside the gene matches: 10. CDR3 length: 16 amino acids. CDR1 and CDR2 (germline): MDHEN, SYDVKM. Full variable domain (rest looked up from reference TRBV28 and TRBJ2-1): DVKVTQSSRYLVKRTGEKVFLECVQDMDHENMFWYRQDPGLGLRLIYFSYDVKMKEKGDIPEGYSVSREKKERFSLILESASTNQTSMYLCASSPRLAGVFNEQFFGPGTRLTVL.

The V gene is TRBV9, the J gene TRBJ2-2; 7 bases fit TRBD2. Germline V lookup: CDR1 SGDLS, CDR2 YYNGEE. V dropped 3 bases and J dropped 0; count of bases not matched to a gene: 2. The length of the CDR3 is 15 residues. This chain's CDR3 is CASSDGLANTGELFF. For the CDR3, the DNA is TGTGCCAGCAGCGATGGACTAGCGAACACCGGGGAGCTGTTTTTT.

V and J are TRBV28 and TRBJ1-5, with 7 bases identical to TRBD1. The germline CDR1 and CDR2 sequences are MDHEN and SYDVKM. The CDR3 is made up of 17 amino acids. Losses at the gene ends were 1 base for V and 2 bases for J; bases not matched to a gene: 8. The CDR3 sequence: CASSLSTTGVRNQPQHF. The CDR3 nucleotides read TGTGCCAGCAGTTTATCTACAACAGGGGTGCGCAATCAGCCCCAGCATTTT. The full variable domain, rest sourced from reference TRBV28 and TRBJ1-5, is DVKVTQSSRYLVKRTGEKVFLECVQDMDHENMFWYRQDPGLGLRLIYFSYDVKMKEKGDIPEGYSVSREKKERFSLILESASTNQTSMYLCASSLSTTGVRNQPQHFGDGTRLSIL.

The chain has TRBV2 and TRBJ2-5; TRBD2 agrees at 7 bases. From germline, CDR1 is SNHLY and CDR2 FYNNEI. After removal of 0 bases from V and 5 bases from J, the junction contained 6 bases not matched to a gene. The CDR3 has 15 amino acids. The CDR3 DNA reads TGTGCCAGCAGTGAAGCGCTGGGGGGAGGGGAGACCCAGTACTTC. Its translation is CASSEALGGGETQYF.